This T cell receptor (beta chain) was observed in a study of OX40 agonist ivuxolimab in advanced cancers. Study-wide context: At doses from 0.01 to 10 mg/kg, patients were given intravenous ivuxolimab every 2 weeks. Those treated in dose escalation had hepatocellular carcinoma, melanoma, renal cell cancer or head and neck cancer.

General study points: CD8+ T cells were the subset that, on average, had more expanded clones than CD4+.

In the case of this clone: Its antigen is currently unknown.

V lost 8 bases, J lost 7 bases, and 9 bases stayed unmatched. CDR1 is SGHAT, CDR2 FQNNGV, per germline. This CDR3 is 14 amino acids long. Assay used: immunoSEQ multiplex PCR; TCRdb lists only in-frame clones, some missing. This table has tens of thousands of clones, approximately 85% appearing once. This clonotype was obtained from an adult with an advanced solid tumor such as melanoma, head and neck, liver or kidney cancer. This rearrangement joins TRBV11-2 to TRBJ2-2, with 8 bases identical to TRBD1. The input for sequencing was CD4+ or CD8+ T cells sorted from blood, taken in a trial of the OX40 agonist ivuxolimab. The CDR3 DNA follows: TGTGCCAGCGCCCGCCAAACAGGGGGCGGGGAGCTGTTTTTT. Amino acids: CASARQTGGGELFF.